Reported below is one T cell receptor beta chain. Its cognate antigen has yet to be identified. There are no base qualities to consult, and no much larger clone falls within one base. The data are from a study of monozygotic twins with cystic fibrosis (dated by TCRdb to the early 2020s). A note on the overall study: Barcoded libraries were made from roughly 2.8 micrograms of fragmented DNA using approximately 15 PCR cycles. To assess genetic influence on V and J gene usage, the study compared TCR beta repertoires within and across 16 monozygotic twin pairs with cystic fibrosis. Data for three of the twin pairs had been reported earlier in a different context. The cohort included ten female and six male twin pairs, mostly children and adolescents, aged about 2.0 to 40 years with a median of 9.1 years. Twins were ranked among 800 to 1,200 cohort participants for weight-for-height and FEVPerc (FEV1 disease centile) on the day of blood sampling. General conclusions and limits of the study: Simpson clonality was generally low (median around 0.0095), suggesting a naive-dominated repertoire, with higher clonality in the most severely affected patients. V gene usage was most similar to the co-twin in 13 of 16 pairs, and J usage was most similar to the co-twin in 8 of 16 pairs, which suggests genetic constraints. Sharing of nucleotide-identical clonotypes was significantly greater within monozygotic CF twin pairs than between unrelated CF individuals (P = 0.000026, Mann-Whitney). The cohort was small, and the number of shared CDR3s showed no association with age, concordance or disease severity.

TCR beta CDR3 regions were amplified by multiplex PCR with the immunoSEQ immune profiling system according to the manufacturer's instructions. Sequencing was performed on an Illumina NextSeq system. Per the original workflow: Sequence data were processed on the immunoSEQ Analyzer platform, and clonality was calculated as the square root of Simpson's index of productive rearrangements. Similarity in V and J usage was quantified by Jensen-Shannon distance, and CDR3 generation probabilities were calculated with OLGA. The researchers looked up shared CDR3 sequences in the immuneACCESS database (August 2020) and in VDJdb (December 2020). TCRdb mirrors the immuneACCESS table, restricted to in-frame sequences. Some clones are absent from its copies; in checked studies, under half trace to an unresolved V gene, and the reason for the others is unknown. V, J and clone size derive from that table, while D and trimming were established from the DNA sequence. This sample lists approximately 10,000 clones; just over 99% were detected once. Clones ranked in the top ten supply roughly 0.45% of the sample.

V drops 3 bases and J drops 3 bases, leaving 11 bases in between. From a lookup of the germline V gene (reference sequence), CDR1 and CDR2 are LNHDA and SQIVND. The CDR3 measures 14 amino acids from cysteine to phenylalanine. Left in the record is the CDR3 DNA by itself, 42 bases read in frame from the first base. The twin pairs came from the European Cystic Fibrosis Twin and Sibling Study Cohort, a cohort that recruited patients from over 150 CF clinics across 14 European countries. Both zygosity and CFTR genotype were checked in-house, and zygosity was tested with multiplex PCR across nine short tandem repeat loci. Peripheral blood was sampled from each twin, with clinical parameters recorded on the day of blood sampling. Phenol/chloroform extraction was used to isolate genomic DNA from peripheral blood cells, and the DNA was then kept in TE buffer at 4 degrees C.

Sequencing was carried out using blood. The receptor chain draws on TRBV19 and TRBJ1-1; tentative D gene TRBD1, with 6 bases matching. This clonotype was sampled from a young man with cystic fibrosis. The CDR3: CASSIGGSDTEAFF. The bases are TGTGCCAGTAGTATTGGGGGCAGCGACACTGAAGCTTTCTTT.